This T cell receptor beta chain was obtained from a study of blood T cells in healthy people across ages. It was with a sample-barcoded 5' primer and a J-beta primer mix that a second PCR of roughly 6 to 11 cycles was run. MiXCR, applied by TCRdb to the 5' RACE reads, yields one record per CDR3 protein. Of roughly 1.5 million distinct CDR3 sequences listed, 42% were seen once; the top ten hold 4%. Trimming removed 4 bases at V and 0 bases at J, with 15 bases between. The CDR3 covers 15 residues. Germline CDR1 is SQVTM and CDR2 is ANQGSEA. Study-wide results and limits: Total diversity from one million sequenced T cells was likely underestimated. Compared with aged donors, long-lived donors showed fewer expanded clones, suggesting selection.

Remarks on this clonotype: Its target is not known.

This TCR came from a woman aged 18 to 35 in good health. The rearrangement uses TRBV29-1 and TRBJ1-1, with D unresolved. Sequencing was done on a sample of blood. The CDR3 sequence is CSVVGVIFMNTEAFF. The CDR3 DNA sequence: TGCAGCGTTGTCGGGGTGATCTTCATGAACACTGAAGCTTTCTTT.